This T cell receptor beta chain was profiled in a study of post-analysis software for immune sequencing data. Overall study: Several disease courses (relapsing-remitting, secondary progressive and progressive-relapsing) of multiple sclerosis were included. Overall study findings and caveats: Among a handful of TRBV segments more frequent in patients than controls were TRBV5-6, TRBV5-1 and TRBV20-1. Batch-mates among the samples co-clustered strongly by F measure.

TCR beta cDNA libraries had unique molecular identifiers. Starting from about 1 to 10 million T cells, the study yielded roughly 0.5 million cDNA molecules. Via MiXCR, TCRdb re-called the PCR reads, giving one row per CDR3 protein. The sample holds around 500,000 distinct CDR3 sequences; approximately 31% are singletons and the top ten take approximately 5.4%. Only a few counts were recorded for this clonotype. Antigen unknown. This CDR3 is 13 amino acids long. V shed 8 bases and J shed 3 bases, with 10 bases lying between them. CDR1 is MGHRA, CDR2 YSYEKL, per germline. The chain combines TRBV4-1 with TRBJ2-2; tentatively, D is TRBD1 (5 bases). The sequenced sample was blood. This TCR was recovered from a girl aged 2-17 years with multiple sclerosis. The CDR3 coding sequence is TGCGCCAGCGGACAACAGGACACCGGGGAGCTGTTTTTT. This translates into CASGQQDTGELFF.